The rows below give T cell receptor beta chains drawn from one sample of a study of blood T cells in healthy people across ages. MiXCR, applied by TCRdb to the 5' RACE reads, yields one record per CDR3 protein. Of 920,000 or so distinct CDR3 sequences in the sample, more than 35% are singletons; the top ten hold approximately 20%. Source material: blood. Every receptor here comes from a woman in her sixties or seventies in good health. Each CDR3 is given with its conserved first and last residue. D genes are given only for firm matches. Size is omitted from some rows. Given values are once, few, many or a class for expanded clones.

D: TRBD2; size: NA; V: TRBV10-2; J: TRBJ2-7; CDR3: CASSDGGRGYEQYF; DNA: TGCGCCAGCAGTGACGGCGGGAGGGGGTACGAGCAGTACTTC
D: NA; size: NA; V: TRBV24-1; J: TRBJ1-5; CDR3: CAPRFAPHRESNQPQHF; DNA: TGTGCCCCCCGGTTTGCGCCCCACAGAGAATCGAATCAGCCCCAGCATTTT
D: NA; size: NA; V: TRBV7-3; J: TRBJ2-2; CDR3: CASVGPRADTGELFF; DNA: TGTGCCAGCGTGGGACCCAGGGCGGACACCGGGGAGCTGTTTTTT
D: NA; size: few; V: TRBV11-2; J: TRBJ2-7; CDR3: CASSPTRRVGSYEQYF; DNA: TGTGCCAGCAGCCCAACTCGTCGGGTGGGCTCCTACGAGCAGTACTTC
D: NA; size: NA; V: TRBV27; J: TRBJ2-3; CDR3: CASSLHPAATDTQYF; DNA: TGTGCCAGCAGTTTACACCCCGCGGCGACGGATACGCAGTATTTT
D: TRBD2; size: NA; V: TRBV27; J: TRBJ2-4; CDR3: CASSLGLAGFGEQYF; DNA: TGTGCCAGCAGTTTGGGACTAGCGGGTTTTGGGGAGCAGTACTTC
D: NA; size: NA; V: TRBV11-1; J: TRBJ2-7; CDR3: CASRNQGFGEQYF; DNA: TGTGCCAGCAGAAATCAGGGGTTCGGCGAGCAGTACTTC
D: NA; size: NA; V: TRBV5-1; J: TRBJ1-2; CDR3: CASSLARGSSYGYTF; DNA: TGCGCCAGCAGCTTGGCCCGCGGCTCTAGCTATGGCTACACCTTC
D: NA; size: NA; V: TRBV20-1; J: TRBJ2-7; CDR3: CSARVLNEQYF; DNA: TGCAGTGCTAGAGTGCTCAATGAGCAGTACTTC
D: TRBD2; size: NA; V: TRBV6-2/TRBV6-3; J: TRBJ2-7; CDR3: CASSYSSGRTNSYEQYF; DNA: TGTGCCAGCAGTTACAGCAGCGGGAGGACGAACTCCTACGAGCAGTACTTC
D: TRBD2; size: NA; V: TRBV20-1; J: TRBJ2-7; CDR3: CSVISGKAYEQYF; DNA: TGCAGTGTTATAAGCGGGAAAGCCTACGAGCAGTACTTC
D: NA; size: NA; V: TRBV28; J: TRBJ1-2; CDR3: CASSPIRATANYGYTF; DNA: TGTGCCAGCAGTCCCATTCGGGCGACCGCTAACTATGGCTACACCTTC
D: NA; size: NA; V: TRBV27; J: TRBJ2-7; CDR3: CASKVAGSREQYF; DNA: TGTGCCAGCAAAGTCGCGGGTTCCAGGGAGCAGTACTTC
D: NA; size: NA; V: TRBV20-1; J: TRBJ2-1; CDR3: CSARNRRNNEQFF; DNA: TGCAGTGCTAGAAATCGACGCAACAATGAGCAGTTCTTC
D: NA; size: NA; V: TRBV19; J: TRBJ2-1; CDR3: CASSPSGIAYNEQFF; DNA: TGTGCCAGTAGCCCATCGGGGATAGCTTACAATGAGCAGTTCTTC
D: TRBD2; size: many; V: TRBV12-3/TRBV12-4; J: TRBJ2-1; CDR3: CASSPGLAENNEQFF; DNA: TGTGCCAGCAGTCCTGGACTAGCGGAGAACAATGAGCAGTTCTTC
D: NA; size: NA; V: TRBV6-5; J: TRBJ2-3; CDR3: CACRTPQGRGADTQYF; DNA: TGTGCCTGCAGGACGCCTCAGGGGCGGGGAGCAGATACGCAGTATTTT
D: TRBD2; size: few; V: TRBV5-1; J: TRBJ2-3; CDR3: CASSPGTSGRTQYF; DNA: TGCGCCAGCAGCCCGGGGACTAGCGGGAGAACGCAGTATTTT
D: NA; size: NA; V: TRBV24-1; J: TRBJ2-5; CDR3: CATSDGMRKAQYF; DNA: TGTGCCACCAGTGACGGCATGAGAAAGGCCCAGTACTTC
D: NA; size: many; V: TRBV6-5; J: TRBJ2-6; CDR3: CASHSGANVLTF; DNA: TGTGCCAGCCACTCTGGGGCCAACGTCCTGACTTTC
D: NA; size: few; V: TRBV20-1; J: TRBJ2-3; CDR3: CSALSDLGPPDTQYF; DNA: TGCAGTGCTCTCTCCGACTTGGGGCCCCCAGATACGCAGTATTTT
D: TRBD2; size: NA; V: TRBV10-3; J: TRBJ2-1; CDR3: CAISGWTSGREDEQFF; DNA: TGTGCCATCAGTGGTTGGACTAGCGGGAGGGAAGATGAGCAGTTCTTC
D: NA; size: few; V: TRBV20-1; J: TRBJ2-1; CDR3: CSARDGLVPYNEQFF; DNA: TGCAGTGCTAGAGATGGCCTAGTCCCCTACAATGAGCAGTTCTTC
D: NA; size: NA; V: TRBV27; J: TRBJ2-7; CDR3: CASSPRFTNYEQYF; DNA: TGTGCCAGCAGTCCCCGTTTCACCAACTACGAGCAGTACTTC
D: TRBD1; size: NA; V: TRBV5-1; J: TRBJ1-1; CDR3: CASSPVGQGLRGNTEAFF; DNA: TGCGCCAGCAGCCCGGTAGGACAGGGGTTGAGGGGGAACACTGAAGCTTTCTTT
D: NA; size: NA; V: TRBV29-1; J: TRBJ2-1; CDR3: CSVDPLRNGQFF; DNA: TGCAGCGTTGATCCCCTGCGTAATGGGCAGTTCTTC
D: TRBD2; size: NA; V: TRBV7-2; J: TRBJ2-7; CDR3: CACSVKGTSGILNEQYF; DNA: TGTGCCTGCAGTGTAAAAGGGACTAGCGGGATATTAAACGAGCAGTACTTC
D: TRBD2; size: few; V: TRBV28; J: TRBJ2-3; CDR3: CASSSRPGLAITDTQYF; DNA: TGTGCCAGCAGTTCCCGCCCGGGACTAGCGATCACAGATACGCAGTATTTT
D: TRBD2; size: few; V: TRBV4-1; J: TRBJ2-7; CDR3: CASSQAGGNEQYF; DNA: TGCGCCAGCAGCCAAGCGGGAGGGAACGAGCAGTACTTC
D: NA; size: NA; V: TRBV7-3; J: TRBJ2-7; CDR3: CASSPKSGSYEQYF; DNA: TGTGCCAGCAGCCCTAAGTCCGGGTCCTACGAGCAGTACTTC
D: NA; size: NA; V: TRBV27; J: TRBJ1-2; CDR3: CASSFRGRERENYGYTF; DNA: TGTGCCAGCAGTTTTCGGGGCAGGGAGAGGGAAAACTATGGCTACACCTTC
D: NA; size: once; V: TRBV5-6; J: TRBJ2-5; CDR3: CASSLVRGARETQYF; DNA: TGTGCCAGCAGCTTGGTCAGGGGGGCACGGGAGACCCAGTACTTC
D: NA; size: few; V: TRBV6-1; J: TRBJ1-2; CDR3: CASSEEGQYYGYTF; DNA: TGTGCCAGCAGTGAAGAAGGGCAGTACTATGGCTACACCTTC